This TCR beta chain originates from a study of T cells in Graves' hyperthyroidism and ophthalmopathy. Notes on the study in general: Ophthalmopathy was separated from stable hyperthyroidism by a 13 V-J model. Most clonotypes expanded in the thyroid (above 0.001) were also present in blood.

This clonotype turned up a few times. Its antigen is unknown. Amplified TCR beta CDR3 regions derived from RNA transcripts. The TCR CDR3 first-round RT-PCR relied on the HTBI primer set. One entry per CDR3 protein, called by TCRdb with MiXCR from the multiplex PCR reads. The data contain 620,000 or so distinct CDR3 sequences, around 13% of them singletons. Patients affected by ophthalmopathy presented a Clinical Activity Score of at least 3, a NOSPECS grade of at least 4, and disease duration below 3 months. The study left out patients who had uncontrolled infection, other autoimmune disease, pregnancy or lactation. V was trimmed by 0 bases and J by 0 bases, leaving 7 bases between them. The germline CDR1 and CDR2 sequences are SGDLS and YYNGEE. The length of the CDR3 is 15 residues.

Sequencing used blood. This TCR was sampled from a woman between 50 and 59 years old with Graves' ophthalmopathy. The chain links TRBV9 to TRBJ1-3; D remains ambiguous. The CDR3 spells CASSVVASSGNTIYF. CDR3 bases: TGTGCCAGCAGCGTAGTAGCCTCCTCTGGAAACACCATATATTTT.